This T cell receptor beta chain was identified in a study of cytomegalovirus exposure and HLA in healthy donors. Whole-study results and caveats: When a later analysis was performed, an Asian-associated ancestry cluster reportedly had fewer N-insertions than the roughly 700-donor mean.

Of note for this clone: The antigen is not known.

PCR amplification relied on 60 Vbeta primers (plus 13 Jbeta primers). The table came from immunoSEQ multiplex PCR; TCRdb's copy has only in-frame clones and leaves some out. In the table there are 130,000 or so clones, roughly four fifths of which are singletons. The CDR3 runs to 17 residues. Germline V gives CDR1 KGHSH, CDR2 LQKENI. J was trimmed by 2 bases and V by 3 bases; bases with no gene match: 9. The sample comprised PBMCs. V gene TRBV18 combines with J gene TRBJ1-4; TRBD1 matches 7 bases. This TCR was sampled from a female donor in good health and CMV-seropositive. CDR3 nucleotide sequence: TGTGCCAGCTCACCGGGACAGACCGATCAGACTAATGAAAAACTGTTTTTT. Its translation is CASSPGQTDQTNEKLFF. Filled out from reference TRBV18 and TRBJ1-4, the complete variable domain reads NAGVMQNPRHLVRRRGQEARLRCSPMKGHSHVYWYRQLPEEGLKFMVYLQKENIIDESGMPKERFSAEFPKEGPSILRIQQVVRGDSAAYFCASSPGQTDQTNEKLFFGSGTQLSVL.